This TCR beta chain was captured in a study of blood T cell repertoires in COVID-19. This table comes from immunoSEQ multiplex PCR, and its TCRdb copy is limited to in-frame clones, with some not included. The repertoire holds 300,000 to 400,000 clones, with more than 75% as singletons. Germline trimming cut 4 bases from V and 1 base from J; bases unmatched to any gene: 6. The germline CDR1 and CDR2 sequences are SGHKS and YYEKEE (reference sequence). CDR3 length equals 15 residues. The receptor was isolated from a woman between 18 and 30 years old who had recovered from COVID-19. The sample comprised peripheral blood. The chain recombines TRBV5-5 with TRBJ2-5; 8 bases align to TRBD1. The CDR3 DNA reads TGTGCCAGCAGCCTCCGGGACAGGAGCCAAGAGACCCAGTACTTC. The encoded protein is CASSLRDRSQETQYF.